The clone carrying this TCR beta chain appeared a few times. Molecular barcoding with unique molecular identifiers was used for the TCRbeta library. From the PCR reads, TCRdb called clonotypes with MiXCR, one entry per CDR3 protein. The table includes over 300,000 distinct CDR3 sequences, 10% detected once. The data were taken from a study of T-cell reconstitution after alpha-beta-depleted transplantation in children. Trimming took 2 bases from V and 4 from J, leaving 15 bases between them. The CDR3 extends over 15 amino acids. Germline lookup yields CDR1 SGHTA and CDR2 FQGNSA. The clonotype was recovered from a human donor who donated a stem cell graft to a child with acute lymphoblastic leukemia. The specimen comprised PBMCs from the stem cell graft donor, sampled from the stem cell graft. J is TRBJ2-7 and V is TRBV7-2; possibly TRBD2 for D (7 bases). CDR3 protein: CASSLSRGGGYEQYF. The CDR3, as DNA: TGTGCCAGCAGCTTATCTAGGGGGGGCGGTTACGAGCAGTACTTC.